The clone carrying this T cell receptor beta chain was seen ten or more times. The antigen is undetermined. TCR beta CDR3 regions were amplified from RNA. With the HTBI primer set, the TCR CDR3 went through a first round of RT-PCR. TCRdb re-analysed the multiplex PCR reads in MiXCR, keeping a single row per CDR3 protein. Of about 480,000 distinct CDR3 sequences listed, about 15% were seen once; the top ten hold over 15%. The record originates from a study of T cells in Graves' hyperthyroidism and ophthalmopathy. Whole-study findings and limits: Expanded thyroid clonotypes (above 0.001) were mostly also found in blood.

The authors deemed Graves' hyperthyroidism stable absent ophthalmopathy progression within 18 months. Patients were aged 18 to 65, had disease duration under 2 months, and had newly diagnosed hyperthyroidism. Clinical symptoms, serum thyroxine and TRAb, thyroid ultrasound and orbital computed tomography together formed the diagnostic basis. The material sequenced was blood. This clonotype originated in a woman aged 18-29 years with Graves' hyperthyroidism.

The CDR3 nucleotides are TGTGCCTGGAGTCGAGAACCAGTTTACAATGAGCAGTTCTTC. Translating gives CAWSREPVYNEQFF. This chain links TRBV30 with TRBJ2-1; D ambiguous. Germline V CDR1 and CDR2: GTSNPN, SVGIG (reference sequence). The CDR3 totals 14 residues. The germline V and J ends were trimmed by 2 bases and 4 bases, with 12 bases remaining between them.